This entry describes one TCR beta chain. What it binds is not known. Germline assignment: CDR1 SGHRS and CDR2 YFSETQ. The CDR3 sequence is 15 residues long. V dropped 4 bases and J dropped 0; count of bases not matched to a gene: 4. The source of the sample is a study of T cells in narcolepsy. Study-level findings and limits: Some memory CD4+ repertoires had no autoreactive clone sequences. Same-patient CSF and blood CD4+ T cell clonotypes included HCRT-specific and TRIB2-specific autoreactive ones.

Generated by immunoSEQ multiplex PCR, the TCRdb table keeps only in-frame clones and is missing some. The table records 27,000 or so clones, about nine tenths of them present only once. This receptor was identified in a human donor with narcolepsy. Sample: CD45RA- memory CD4+ T cells from PBMCs. This chain joins TRBV5-1 and TRBJ1-2; TRBD1 matches 9 bases. CDR3 DNA sequence: TGCGCCAGCAGCCCAGGACAGGGGCCTAACTATGGCTACACCTTC. It specifies CASSPGQGPNYGYTF.